The 22 T cell receptor beta chains below were found in one sample sequenced in a study of blood T cell repertoires in COVID-19. Measured with immunoSEQ multiplex PCR; TCRdb has only the in-frame clones, and not every one. In the table there are 95,000 to 100,000 clones, around 84% of which are singletons. The sequenced sample was peripheral blood. Receptors were obtained from a woman in her 70s with active or convalescent COVID-19.

The CDR3 loop reads CASSLMQQGLYEQYF. DNA for the CDR3: TGTGCCAGCAGCTTAATGCAACAGGGGTTGTACGAGCAGTACTTC. The genes are TRBV11-2 and TRBJ2-7, with 7 nucleotides matching TRBD1. The CDR3 totals 15 residues. Germline V lookup: CDR1 SGHAT, CDR2 FQNNGV. Germline trimming cut 2 bases from V and 4 bases from J; bases unmatched to any gene: 8. Together with reference TRBV11-2 and TRBJ2-7, the CDR3 gives the full variable domain: EAGVAQSPRYKIIEKRQSVAFWCNPISGHATLYWYQQILGQGPKLLIQFQNNGVVDDSQLPKDRFSAERLKGVDSTLKIQPAKLEDSAVYLCASSLMQQGLYEQYFGPGTRLTVT.

The rearrangement uses TRBV10-3 and TRBJ2-2, with 7 bases fitting TRBD1. Germline V gene lookup returns CDR1 ENHRY and CDR2 SYGVKD. The CDR3 is made up of 15 amino acids. With V trimmed by 5 bases and J by 0 bases, 3 bases remained unmatched. The CDR3 loop reads CAISRDSANTGELFF. The DNA for the CDR3 is TGTGCCATCAGTCGGGACAGCGCGAACACCGGGGAGCTGTTTTTT.

The gene calls are TRBV11-2 and TRBJ2-1; 7 bases line up with TRBD1. From germline, CDR1 is SGHAT and CDR2 FQNNGV. This CDR3 comprises 16 residues. Losses at the gene ends were 7 bases for V and 6 bases for J; bases not matched to a gene: 15. Written as DNA, the CDR3 is TGTGCCAGCACCTCACTAAGGGGGCAATATGGCAATGAGCAGTTCTTC. As protein: CASTSLRGQYGNEQFF.

This clone was detected a few times. V is TRBV24-1 and J is TRBJ2-3; D is possibly TRBD2 (6 bases). Germline values: CDR1 KGHDR, CDR2 SFDVKD. This CDR3 is built from 14 residues. V lost 4 bases, J lost 5 bases, and 12 bases lay in between. The CDR3 bases are TGTGCCACCAGTGACCCAAGACTAGTAGATACGCAGTATTTT. This codes for CATSDPRLVDTQYF.

V gene TRBV6-2 or TRBV6-3 combines with J gene TRBJ2-1; 7 bases line up with TRBD2. Trimming cost V 0 bases and J 14 bases; bases outside gene matches: 4. Germline-derived CDR1 and CDR2 are MNHEY and SVGEGT. The CDR3 loop spans 12 amino acids. The CDR3 nucleotides are TGTGCCAGCAGTTACTCGATTGGACTAGAGTTCTTC. Its translation is CASSYSIGLEFF.

The chain couples TRBV24-1 to TRBJ1-2, with no clear D. CDR1 and CDR2 (germline): KGHDR, SFDVKD. Trimming removed 7 bases from V and 2 bases from J, with 13 bases in between. The length of the CDR3 is 14 residues. The chain's CDR3 is CATRSLGENYGYTF. The CDR3 DNA is TGTGCCACCAGGAGCCTGGGAGAGAACTATGGCTACACCTTC.

The chain combines TRBV14 with TRBJ2-7; weak D call: TRBD1 (6 bases). Trimming cost V 1 base and J 0 bases, with 13 bases left between them. The germline V gene encodes CDR1 SGHDN and CDR2 FVKESK. The CDR3 contains 16 residues. The CDR3 nucleotides are TGTGCCAGCAGCCAAGCCCCCGGGACACACTCCTACGAGCAGTACTTC. It codes for CASSQAPGTHSYEQYF.

V and J are TRBV2 and TRBJ2-3; 12 bases agree with TRBD2. This CDR3 spans 17 amino acids. Trimming removed 10 bases from V and 1 base from J; junction bases left unmatched: 12. CDR1 is SNHLY and CDR2 is FYNNEI in the germline V gene. CDR3 DNA sequence: TGTGCCACCACTAGCGGGGGGAACCTTATACGCACAGATACGCAGTATTTT. Translated, it gives CATTSGGNLIRTDTQYF.

This clone has just a few counts. The chain uses TRBV24-1 and TRBJ2-3; tentatively, D is TRBD1 (6 bases). CDR3 length equals 15 residues. V lost 3 bases and J lost 4, with 13 bases in between. The germline V gene encodes CDR1 KGHDR and CDR2 SFDVKD. CDR3 DNA: TGTGCCACCAGTGATGAGCCAGGGGAGTCAGATACGCAGTATTTT. Its protein is CATSDEPGESDTQYF.

This clone appeared once. Here the CDR3 reads CASSLDWLAGAYNEQFF. CDR3 nucleotide sequence: TGCGCCAGCAGCTTGGATTGGCTAGCGGGGGCCTACAATGAGCAGTTCTTC. The chain couples TRBV5-1 to TRBJ2-1, with TRBD2 matching over 10 bases. This CDR3 contains 17 residues. Germline-derived CDR1 and CDR2 are SGHRS and YFSETQ. Trimming removed 0 bases from V and 2 bases from J; junction bases left unmatched: 5.

The gene calls are TRBV3-1 (or the pseudogene TRBV3-2) and TRBJ2-7; 8 bases agree with TRBD1. Germline trimming cut 3 bases from V and 5 bases from J; bases unmatched to any gene: 9. Per the germline V gene, CDR1 is LGHDT and CDR2 is YNNKEL (reference sequence). CDR3 size: 15 residues. The chain's CDR3 is CASSQLAGGVNEQYF. The DNA for the CDR3 is TGTGCCAGCAGCCAGCTTGCAGGGGGCGTCAACGAGCAGTACTTC.

This rearrangement joins TRBV9 to TRBJ2-2, with 10 bases lining up with TRBD2. This CDR3 has 16 amino acids. J lost 6 bases, V lost 4 bases, and 9 bases had no gene match. CDR1 and CDR2 (germline): SGDLS, YYNGEE. Here the CDR3 DNA reads TGTGCCAGCAGCCCTTCGGGACTAGCGTGGGCCGGGGAGCTGTTTTTT. The encoded protein is CASSPSGLAWAGELFF. Drawing the rest from reference TRBV9 and TRBJ2-2, the complete variable domain is DSGVTQTPKHLITATGQRVTLRCSPRSGDLSVYWYQQSLDQGLQFLIQYYNGEERAKGNILERFSAQQFPDLHSELNLSSLELGDSALYFCASSPSGLAWAGELFFGEGSRLTVL.

V is TRBV9 and J is TRBJ2-3; 11 bases are shared with TRBD2. J lost 3 bases, V lost 0 bases, and 9 bases had no gene match. The CDR3 is 18 amino acids. Germline V CDR1 and CDR2: SGDLS, YYNGEE. The CDR3 here is CASSVGASGGPGTDTQYF. The CDR3 DNA reads TGTGCCAGCAGCGTAGGAGCTAGCGGGGGGCCAGGGACAGATACGCAGTATTTT.

V gene TRBV4-1 combines with J gene TRBJ1-4; perhaps TRBD1 as D (6 bases). CDR1 MGHRA and CDR2 YSYEKL come from the germline V gene. The V end lost 4 bases, the J end lost 8 bases, and 11 bases lay between the germline ends. This CDR3 spans 13 amino acids. The CDR3 loop reads CASSPRTEEKLFF. The CDR3 coding sequence is TGCGCCAGCAGCCCCCGGACAGAAGAAAAACTGTTTTTT.

This chain links TRBV7-2 with TRBJ1-1; unclear D gene. V gave up 5 bases and J gave up 7 bases, with 14 bases separating them. The germline V gene has CDR1 SGHTA and CDR2 FQGNSA. The CDR3 sequence is 13 residues long. CDR3 loop: CASSRVRGNEAFF. CDR3 coding DNA: TGTGCCAGCAGCCGAGTACGGGGAAATGAAGCTTTCTTT.

Only a few counts were recorded for this clone. The chain employs TRBV19 and TRBJ2-3; no clear D gene. Germline CDR1 and CDR2: LNHDA and SQIVND (reference sequence). V gave up 3 bases and J gave up 3 bases, with 10 bases separating them. The CDR3 is made up of 14 amino acids. The CDR3 nucleotides are TGTGCCAGTAGTATTAGTCTACTAACAGATACGCAGTATTTT. The encoded protein is CASSISLLTDTQYF.

The genes are TRBV10-1 and TRBJ2-1, with 9 bases aligning to TRBD2. The CDR3 sequence is 15 residues long. Germline V CDR1 and CDR2: WNHNN, SYGVQD (reference sequence). The ends lost 8 bases at V and 3 bases at J; junction bases unmatched: 8. The CDR3 coding sequence is TGCGCCAGCTGGGCTAGCGGGATATACTACAATGAGCAGTTCTTC. Encoded protein: CASWASGIYYNEQFF.

In this sample, this clone turned up once. Written as DNA, the CDR3 is TGCGCCAGCAGCCCACAACCGGGGGGGCGCACAGATACGCAGTATTTT. As protein: CASSPQPGGRTDTQYF. The V call is TRBV4-3, the J call TRBJ2-3, with 8 bases matching TRBD2. J lost 1 base, V lost 4 bases, and 7 bases had no gene match. CDR1 is LGHNA, CDR2 YSLEER, per germline. The CDR3 runs to 16 residues.

The V gene is TRBV4-1, the J gene TRBJ2-3; D is possibly TRBD2 (5 bases). This CDR3 contains 17 residues. The germline V gene has CDR1 MGHRA and CDR2 YSYEKL. Trimming left V 2 bases short and J 2 bases short, with 17 bases between. CDR3 amino acids: CASSQRGFGQTTDTQYF. Written as DNA, the CDR3 is TGCGCCAGCAGCCAACGGGGATTCGGGCAGACCACAGATACGCAGTATTTT.

V and J are TRBV2 and TRBJ2-3; D might be TRBD2 (5 bases). The CDR3 extends over 15 amino acids. V was trimmed by 5 bases and J by 0 bases, leaving 12 bases between them. From germline, CDR1 is SNHLY and CDR2 FYNNEI. The CDR3 sequence: CASSRTPGSTDTQYF. As DNA, the CDR3 is TGTGCCAGCAGTCGTACCCCGGGGAGCACAGATACGCAGTATTTT.

The CDR3 sequence is CASSLTGAYETQYF. In DNA form, the CDR3 reads TGCGCCAGCAGCCTGACAGGGGCGTATGAGACCCAGTACTTC. The chain recombines TRBV5-1 with TRBJ2-5, with TRBD1 identical over 8 bases. V gave up 4 bases and J gave up 5 bases; unmatched junction bases: 7. Germline CDR1 SGHRS, CDR2 YFSETQ. The CDR3 runs 14 residues.

The table lists this clone with a count of one. The chain recombines TRBV7-2 with TRBJ2-3; 7 bases are a match to TRBD1. Germline CDR1 SGHTA, CDR2 FQGNSA. This CDR3 comprises 17 residues. With V trimmed by 5 bases and J by 5 bases, 16 bases remained unmatched. The CDR3 sequence: CASSPASRGPERDTQYF. The CDR3 nucleotides read TGTGCCAGCAGCCCAGCCTCGAGGGGGCCGGAGAGAGATACGCAGTATTTT.